This T cell receptor beta chain emerged from a study of blood T cell repertoires in COVID-19. Study summary: The origin of the acute and convalescent COVID-19 samples was the United States, Italy and Spain. T cells, B-cell-depleted T cells, or PBMCs provided the cDNA or gDNA that served as material.

In the source study's methods: Amplification of reference gene primers provided the estimated nucleated cell counts. Produced via immunoSEQ multiplex PCR; TCRdb's table is partial and in-frame only. V and J calls and clone size are given by that table; D and trimming were obtained from the DNA. This table holds roughly 360,000 clones, roughly 80% found once. V lost 5 bases, J lost 4 bases, and 4 bases stayed unmatched. The length of the CDR3 is 13 residues. Germline V gene lookup returns CDR1 SGHKS and CDR2 YYEKEE (reference sequence). The J gene is TRBJ1-2, the V gene TRBV5-5; TRBD1 agrees at 8 bases. This sequence was found in a human donor with acute or convalescent COVID-19. The donor label of this sample is uncertain. The material sequenced was peripheral blood. The CDR3 is CASSSGQGYGYTF. The CDR3 bases are TGTGCCAGCAGTTCTGGACAGGGCTATGGCTACACCTTC.